Listed here are 16 T cell receptor beta chains from one sample, sequenced in a study of T cell repertoires in cytomegalovirus infection. These receptors' targets are unknown. One entry per CDR3 protein, called by TCRdb with MiXCR from the reads. The sample holds 100,000 to 150,000 distinct CDR3 sequences, 32% seen once. The sequences come from CD8+ T cells from cultured PBMCs, collected from culture after CMV antigen stimulation. The receptors come from a human donor in good health (CMV status not recorded). Some clones in this sample may be carry-over from other donors' samples.

The chain employs TRBV7-8 and TRBJ2-2; 7 bases align to TRBD1. The CDR3 runs to 16 residues. Per the germline V gene, CDR1 is SGHVS and CDR2 is FQNEAQ. V trimming: 2 bases; J trimming: 1 base; junction bases outside the gene matches: 4. The CDR3 region has the DNA TGTGCCAGCAGCTTACCTCGGACAGGGAACACCGGGGAGCTGTTTTTT. This translates into CASSLPRTGNTGELFF.

The V gene is TRBV2, the J gene TRBJ2-3; TRBD2 aligns across 8 bases. V was clipped by 8 bases and J by 6 bases; unmatched bases: 7. This CDR3 is 13 amino acids long. CDR1 and CDR2 (germline): SNHLY, FYNNEI. CDR3 nucleotide sequence: TGTGCCAGCTTTAGCGGGGTGGCGGATACGCAGTATTTT. It yields the protein CASFSGVADTQYF. The whole variable domain, remainder taken from reference TRBV2 and TRBJ2-3, is EPEVTQTPSHQVTQMGQEVILRCVPISNHLYFYWYRQILGQKVEFLVSFYNNEISEKSEIFDDQFSVERPDGSNFTLKIRSTKLEDSAMYFCASFSGVADTQYFGPGTRLTVL.

The chain has TRBV12-3 or TRBV12-4 and TRBJ1-1; D is undetermined. The length of the CDR3 is 13 residues. Trimming removed 1 base at V and 3 bases at J, with 6 bases between. CDR3 DNA: TGTGCCAGCAGTTTAGGGTGGGACACTGAAGCTTTCTTT. Translation: CASSLGWDTEAFF.

The chain employs TRBV7-6 and TRBJ2-1; 11 nucleotides align to TRBD2. Germline loops: CDR1 SGHVS, CDR2 FNYEAQ. The CDR3 consists of 18 residues. V lost 0 bases and J lost 5; bases outside the gene matches: 9. CDR3 region: CASSLASPGTSGDNEQFF. The CDR3, as DNA: TGTGCCAGCAGCTTAGCGAGTCCCGGGACTAGCGGTGACAATGAGCAGTTCTTC. Complete variable domain (other parts from reference TRBV7-6 and TRBJ2-1): GAGVSQSPRYKVTKRGQDVALRCDPISGHVSLYWYRQALGQGPEFLTYFNYEAQQDKSGLPNDRFSAERPEGSISTLTIQRTEQRDSAMYRCASSLASPGTSGDNEQFFGPGTRLTVL.

This clonotype has only a few counts. CDR3 bases: TGTGCCAGCAGCTTAGTGCTAACTGGGACGGTACCATATGGCTACACCTTC. Encoded protein: CASSLVLTGTVPYGYTF. The chain links TRBV7-9 to TRBJ1-2; possible D gene TRBD1, 5 bases. This CDR3 is 17 amino acids long. V lost 1 base and J lost 5, with 20 bases in between. Germline CDR1 SEHNR, CDR2 FQNEAQ (reference sequence).

This clonotype was seen at least ten times. V is TRBV7-9 and J is TRBJ2-1; D is uncertain. Germline CDR1 reads SEHNR; CDR2 reads FQNEAQ (reference sequence). CDR3 length equals 14 residues. V was clipped by 0 bases and J by 0 bases, with 3 bases between them. CDR3 nucleotides: TGTGCCAGCAGCTTAGCGGGCTCCTACAATGAGCAGTTCTTC. As protein: CASSLAGSYNEQFF.

This clonotype has only a few counts. The rearrangement joins TRBV7-2 to TRBJ2-1; D is unclear. Germline CDR1 SGHTA, CDR2 FQGNSA. The CDR3 loop spans 11 amino acids. V dropped 6 bases and J dropped 6 bases, with 6 bases sitting between them. This CDR3 reads CASRWSNEQFF. The DNA of the CDR3 is TGTGCCAGCAGATGGTCCAATGAGCAGTTCTTC.

In this sample, this clonotype turned up many times. The CDR3 coding sequence is TGCGCCAGCAGCCAAAACATACGCTCCTACGAGCAGTACTTC. Amino acids: CASSQNIRSYEQYF. The chain joins TRBV4-3 to TRBJ2-7, with no clear D. From germline, CDR1 is LGHNA and CDR2 YSLEER. This CDR3 region has 14 residues. V lost 2 bases to trimming and J lost 0 bases, with 8 bases between them.

This clonotype was counted ten times or more. The rearrangement links TRBV7-2 to TRBJ1-6, with 11 bases aligning to TRBD1. The CDR3 totals 12 residues. Unmatched junction bases numbered 3, after V lost 5 bases and J lost 15 bases. Germline V gives CDR1 SGHTA, CDR2 FQGNSA. DNA for the CDR3: TGTGCCAGCAGCGTAGGGACAGGGGGCCTCCACTTT. This encodes CASSVGTGGLHF.

This sequence joins TRBV5-6 and TRBJ1-5; no firm D call. Germline assignment: CDR1 SGHDT and CDR2 YYEEEE. V was shortened by 2 bases and J by 5 bases, with 11 bases between the two germline ends. The CDR3 extends over 14 amino acids. The CDR3 region has the DNA TGTGCCAGCAGCTTAGGCACATCCTATCAGCCCCAGCATTTT. This translates into CASSLGTSYQPQHF.

A few counts support this clonotype. The rearrangement links TRBV2 to TRBJ1-5; D is ambiguous. Per the germline V gene, CDR1 is SNHLY and CDR2 is FYNNEI. Trimming cost V 4 bases and J 6 bases, with 10 bases left between them. This CDR3 comprises 13 residues. The CDR3 coding sequence is TGTGCCAGCAGTGCAAGGTTACTTCAGCCCCAGCATTTT. Its translation is CASSARLLQPQHF.

This clonotype was counted many times. The V call is TRBV5-5, the J call TRBJ1-1, with D possibly matching TRBD1 (5 bases). The CDR3 runs to 15 residues. Germline V CDR1 and CDR2: SGHKS, YYEKEE (reference sequence). The V gene lost 0 bases and the J gene lost 8 bases, with 17 bases spanning the gap. This CDR3 reads CASSLVGFGGGEAFF. DNA of the CDR3: TGTGCCAGCAGCTTGGTGGGGTTCGGGGGAGGCGAAGCTTTCTTT. The full variable domain, completed using reference TRBV5-5 and TRBJ1-1, is DAGVTQSPTHLIKTRGQQVTLRCSPISGHKSVSWYQQVLGQGPQFIFQYYEKEERGRGNFPDRFSARQFPNYSSELNVNALLLGDSALYLCASSLVGFGGGEAFFGQGTRLTVV.

The chain recombines TRBV6-2 or TRBV6-3 with TRBJ1-1, with D unclear. Germline-derived CDR1 and CDR2 are MNHEY and SVGEGT. V shed 6 bases and J shed 0 bases, with 5 bases lying between them. CDR3 length equals 12 residues. CDR3 loop: CASRFMNTEAFF. CDR3 in DNA: TGTGCCAGCAGATTCATGAACACTGAAGCTTTCTTT.

This clonotype appeared many times. The chain employs TRBV12-3 or TRBV12-4 and TRBJ2-2, with no clear D. Deletions cut 6 bases from V and 4 bases from J, with 15 bases between. The length of the CDR3 is 15 residues. CDR3: CASSPRPGFTGELFF. The CDR3 coding sequence is TGTGCCAGCAGCCCCCGGCCCGGGTTCACCGGGGAGCTGTTTTTT.

The rearrangement joins TRBV7-9 to TRBJ1-2, with D perhaps matching TRBD1 (5 bases). V shed 1 base and J shed 4 bases, with 13 bases lying between them. The germline V gene has CDR1 SEHNR and CDR2 FQNEAQ (reference sequence). The CDR3 extends over 15 amino acids. In DNA form, the CDR3 reads TGTGCCAGCAGCTTAGAAGGGGACCCGCGCTATGGCTACACCTTC. Its translation is CASSLEGDPRYGYTF.

The V gene is TRBV11-3, the J gene TRBJ2-3, with 10 bases aligning to TRBD1. This CDR3 comprises 15 residues. Trimming at V came to 5 bases and at J to 4 bases, leaving 6 bases not matched to a gene. Germline CDR1 and CDR2: SGHNT and YENEEA. The CDR3 protein is CASSQGQGRADTQYF. Here the CDR3 DNA reads TGTGCCAGCAGCCAGGGACAGGGGAGGGCAGATACGCAGTATTTT. The full variable domain, completed using reference TRBV11-3 and TRBJ2-3, is EAGVVQSPRYKIIEKKQPVAFWCNPISGHNTLYWYLQNLGQGPELLIRYENEEAVDDSQLPKDRFSAERLKGVDSTLKIQPAELGDSAVYLCASSQGQGRADTQYFGPGTRLTVL.